This TCR beta chain was sequenced for a study of cytomegalovirus exposure and HLA in healthy donors. On the study more broadly: Drawn from HLA-typed donors, 80 million to 95 million unique TCRs were held in an early data release.

PCR primers comprised 60 Vbeta and 13 Jbeta primers. Generated by immunoSEQ multiplex PCR, the TCRdb table keeps only in-frame clones and is missing some. The table includes about 150,000 clones, around 79% detected once. Germline assignment: CDR1 GTSNPN and CDR2 SVGIG (reference sequence). This CDR3 has 14 residues. V lost 0 bases to trimming and J lost 3 bases, with 9 bases between them. This clone is medium-sized (0.01 to 0.1%) within its sample. What it binds is unknown. Whole-study results and caveats: In a later analysis, most CMV-associated TCR beta chains appeared HLA-restricted. Productive rates of about 87% or about 30% were seen for most TCR beta V segments in an earlier analysis. Cytomegalovirus-associated status was assigned to around 160 TCR beta chains.

The sequence was obtained from a man aged 30 to 45 in good health and CMV-seropositive. The material sequenced was PBMCs. The V call is TRBV30, the J call TRBJ2-1, with D uncertain. CDR3 DNA sequence: TGTGCCTGGAGTGTACACACCGACTACAATGAGCAGTTCTTC. Protein: CAWSVHTDYNEQFF.